This TCR beta chain was identified during a study of T cell repertoires in ileal Crohn's disease. The overall study: At surgery, 35% to 40% of patients smoked, with median disease duration about eight years. General observations from the study: Active smokers at surgery had more clonal expansions than non-smokers. Endoscopic recurrence occurred in every patient whose clonality exceeded 26.8%.

Concerning this clone: Its antigen is not known.

Data came from immunoSEQ multiplex PCR; TCRdb stores just in-frame clones and leaves some out. The sample yields thousands of clones, 72% seen once. Sequencing used ileal tissue. The TCR originated in an adult with Crohn's disease.

The CDR3 sequence: CASSYTYEQYF. CDR3 bases: TGTGCCAGCAGTTACACTTACGAGCAGTACTTC. The V and J genes are TRBV6-6 and TRBJ2-7; no definite D call. The CDR3 is 11 residues long. Germline CDR1 reads MNHNY; CDR2 reads SVGAGI (reference sequence). Trimming cost V 2 bases and J 4 bases, with 3 bases left between them.